Listed below are T cell receptor beta chains from one sample, sequenced in a study of blood T cells in healthy people across ages. TCRdb recomputed calls from the 5' RACE reads with MiXCR, one row per CDR3 protein. This sample has around 800,000 distinct CDR3 sequences, with 40% to 50% found just once. Source material: blood. The receptors were gathered from a man aged 55 to 70 in good health. Both conserved end residues are part of each CDR3. Fields, in order: J gene, clone size, V gene, D gene, CDR3 DNA, CDR3 protein. A D gene is named only where the DNA matches it firmly. The listing skips clone size in some rows; elsewhere it reads once, few, many or a size class.

>TRBJ2-1|-|TRBV5-8|TRBD2
TGTGCCAGCAGCAAGGGACTAGCGGTCTACAATGAGCAGTTCTTC
CASSKGLAVYNEQFF
>TRBJ2-7|-|TRBV6-2/TRBV6-3|-
TGTGCCAGCAGTCCCGCCGACCTCTACGAGCAGTACTTC
CASSPADLYEQYF
>TRBJ2-5|few|TRBV12-3/TRBV12-4|-
TGTGCCAGCAGTTTAATAGGTGGGGTACATCTGAATGAGCAGTACTTC
CASSLIGGVHLNEQYF
>TRBJ1-6|-|TRBV20-1|-
TGCAGTGCTAGAGTTAGCGGGGGCGAGTATAATTCACCCCTCCACTTT
CSARVSGGEYNSPLHF
>TRBJ2-2|-|TRBV3-1|-
TGTGCCAGCAGCCAAACCGATAGCGTAAACACCGGGGAGCTGTTTTTT
CASSQTDSVNTGELFF
>TRBJ1-1|-|TRBV28|-
TGTGCCAGCAGTTTGGGATTGGAGACGGCGAACACTGAAGCTTTCTTT
CASSLGLETANTEAFF
>TRBJ1-5|-|TRBV12-3/TRBV12-4|-
TGTGCCAGCAGCCCTGGGTCCAGGGCTTTAAACAATCAGCCCCAGCATTTT
CASSPGSRALNNQPQHF
>TRBJ2-1|-|TRBV6-6|TRBD2
TGTGCCAGCAGTTACTCCCGGACTAGCAGGGATGAGCAGTTCTTC
CASSYSRTSRDEQFF
>TRBJ2-5|-|TRBV7-9|-
TGTGCCAGCAGCCCCGGGACCCGGCTGGAGACCCAGTACTTC
CASSPGTRLETQYF
>TRBJ2-3|-|TRBV7-2|TRBD2
TGTGCCAGCAGCTCAACACCGGGACTAGCGGGGGGTAGCACAGATACGCAGAATTTT
CASSSTPGLAGGSTDTQNF
>TRBJ2-3|-|TRBV2|-
TGTGCCAGCAGACTTGAGCGGGTTAGCACAGATACGCAGTATTTT
CASRLERVSTDTQYF
>TRBJ2-5|-|TRBV4-3|-
TGCGCCAGCAGCCAAGGGGGGGCCCATTCCTTTCGCCAAGAGACCCAGTACTTC
CASSQGGAHSFRQETQYF
>TRBJ2-3|-|TRBV11-3|-
TGTGCCAGCAGCTTAGGGCCGTCCAAGGGAGATACGCAGTATTTT
CASSLGPSKGDTQYF
>TRBJ2-7|few|TRBV7-8|-
TGTGCCAGCAGCTTTGGGGGAAATAGGTACGAGCAGTACTTC
CASSFGGNRYEQYF
>TRBJ2-7|-|TRBV10-3|-
TGTGCCATCAACCCCGACCGGTACGAGCAGTACTTC
CAINPDRYEQYF
>TRBJ2-7|many|TRBV10-3|-
TGTGCCATCAGAAAGGGGCAGGGGAGCTCCTACGAGCAGTACTTC
CAIRKGQGSSYEQYF
>TRBJ2-1|few|TRBV7-9|TRBD2
TGTGCCAGCAGCCAGCGGGGGGCCTCCTACAATGAGCAGTTCTTC
CASSQRGASYNEQFF
>TRBJ2-7|few|TRBV12-3/TRBV12-4|-
TGTGCCAGCAGCCCAAAGGGGGGATTCGGGTCCTACGAGCAGTACTTC
CASSPKGGFGSYEQYF
>TRBJ1-1|few|TRBV3-1|-
TGTGCCAGCAGCCTTGAAACCGGGACCCTGAACACTGAAGCTTTCTTT
CASSLETGTLNTEAFF
>TRBJ1-2|few|TRBV2|TRBD1
TGTGCCAGCAGCAAAAAGTTTCTGGGACAGACACCGGGAGGCTACACCTTC
CASSKKFLGQTPGGYTF
>TRBJ2-7|-|TRBV6-6|-
TGTGCCAGCAGAACTGACCCCCGCGAGCAGTACTTC
CASRTDPREQYF
>TRBJ1-6|-|TRBV10-2|TRBD1
TGCGCCAGCAGCAGGGACAGCGGAAATTCACCCCTCCACTTT
CASSRDSGNSPLHF
>TRBJ2-7|-|TRBV7-2|-
TGTGCCAGCAGCTCCGATAGGGTAACCACCTACGAGCAGTACTTC
CASSSDRVTTYEQYF
>TRBJ1-2|-|TRBV6-6|-
TGTGCCAGCAGCTGGGACGGGTACTATGGCTACACCTTC
CASSWDGYYGYTF
>TRBJ1-6|few|TRBV2|-
TGTGCCTCTGCGGGGGCAGATTCACCCCTCCACTTT
CASAGADSPLHF
>TRBJ1-1|-|TRBV12-5|-
TGTGCCAGTGGCCAACAACGAGGGGGGTACACTGAACCTTTCTTT
CASGQQRGGYTEPFF
>TRBJ2-2|-|TRBV2|-
TGTGCCAGCAGCGGGGACGGGGAGCTGTTTTTT
CASSGDGELFF
>TRBJ2-7|-|TRBV6-6|TRBD2
TGTGCCAGCAGTGGGAGGGACGCCTACGAGCAGTACTTC
CASSGRDAYEQYF
>TRBJ2-1|once|TRBV30|TRBD2
TGTGCCTGGAGTGGGCTAGCGGGGAATGCTGAGCAGTTCTTC
CAWSGLAGNAEQFF
>TRBJ2-3|-|TRBV6-2/TRBV6-3|-
TGTGCCAGCAGGAAACAGGCGCCCACAGATACGCAGTATTTT
CASRKQAPTDTQYF
>TRBJ1-1|-|TRBV11-2|TRBD1
TGTGCCAGCAGCACCCGGACAGGGGGCCCTACGGGGACTGAAGCTTTCTTT
CASSTRTGGPTGTEAFF
>TRBJ2-5|-|TRBV19|TRBD2
TGTGCCAGTAGTACAGGAGCGGGGAAAGAGACCCAGTACTTC
CASSTGAGKETQYF
>TRBJ2-5|-|TRBV27|-
TGTGCCAGCAGTTCCTCGACATCGAACCGAGAGACCCAGTACTTC
CASSSSTSNRETQYF
>TRBJ2-5|few|TRBV20-1|-
TGCAGTGCTAGAGATTGGGCTAGCGTTACGGAGACCCAGTACTTC
CSARDWASVTETQYF
>TRBJ2-5|-|TRBV3-1|TRBD2
TGTGCCAGCAGCCTAGGGACTAGCAAGGAGACCCAGTACTTC
CASSLGTSKETQYF
>TRBJ2-1|-|TRBV20-1|-
TGCAGTGCTAGTCCTAGCCTCCCTCTCAATCACTACAATGAGCAGTTCTTC
CSASPSLPLNHYNEQFF
>TRBJ2-7|-|TRBV11-2|-
TGTGCCAGCAGTCGACCCCCGGGTTTCGACGAGCAGTACTTC
CASSRPPGFDEQYF
>TRBJ2-7|-|TRBV5-1|-
TGCGCCAGCAGCCATAGCGGAGATTCATACAATGAGCAGTACTTC
CASSHSGDSYNEQYF
>TRBJ1-3|-|TRBV10-3|TRBD1
TGTGCCATCAGTGAGTCGGACAGGGGACACACCATATATTTT
CAISESDRGHTIYF
>TRBJ2-3|few|TRBV15|TRBD2
TGTGCCACCACGAAGCGGGGGCCTGCAACAGATACGCAGTATTTT
CATTKRGPATDTQYF
>TRBJ1-2|-|TRBV9|-
TGTGCCAGCAGCCCTGAAAGGGCCTATGGCTACACCTTC
CASSPERAYGYTF
>TRBJ1-5|few|TRBV6-2/TRBV6-3|-
TGTGCCAGCAGACAGGTCTCAAAGCCCCAGCATTTT
CASRQVSKPQHF
>TRBJ1-1|-|TRBV20-1|-
TGCAGTGCATTTCGGGACATAGGAACTGAAGCTTTCTTT
CSAFRDIGTEAFF
>TRBJ2-1|-|TRBV6-6|TRBD1
TGTGCCAGCAGTTACTCTGCTGACAGGGGAAATGAGCAGTTCTTC
CASSYSADRGNEQFF
>TRBJ2-4|-|TRBV7-2|-
TGTGCCAGCAGCCGCGGGTCGGAATTAGCCGAAAACATTCAGTACTTC
CASSRGSELAENIQYF
>TRBJ2-1|few|TRBV15|-
TGTGCCACCAGTGACGGGACACCTTACAATGAGCAGTTCTTC
CATSDGTPYNEQFF
>TRBJ1-5|-|TRBV4-1|-
TGCGCCAGCAGCCAAGAAAATAAAGGGAGCAATCAGCCCCAGCATTTT
CASSQENKGSNQPQHF
>TRBJ2-1|-|TRBV4-1|TRBD2
TGCGCCAGCAGCCAGTCACTAGCGGGGCCGGGAAATGAGCAGTTCTTC
CASSQSLAGPGNEQFF
>TRBJ2-5|-|TRBV27|TRBD1
TGTGCCAGCAGTCCGACAGGGATCCGAGAGACCCAGTACTTC
CASSPTGIRETQYF
>TRBJ2-7|-|TRBV6-7|-
TGTGCCAGCAGTTGCCCCCGGGACGCCTACTCCTACGAGCAGTACTTC
CASSCPRDAYSYEQYF
>TRBJ2-3|-|TRBV30|TRBD1
TGTGCCTGGAGTGCCCCAGTTATGATCGGGACAGGGATTATCGCAGATACGCAGTATTTT
CAWSAPVMIGTGIIADTQYF
>TRBJ1-1|-|TRBV20-1|-
TGCAGTGCTCCTAGGGTGGGGCTGGACACTGAAGCTTTCTTT
CSAPRVGLDTEAFF
>TRBJ2-3|many|TRBV29-1|-
TGCAGCGTTGAAGGGGGCAGCACAGATACGCAGTATTTT
CSVEGGSTDTQYF
>TRBJ1-5|many|TRBV12-3/TRBV12-4|TRBD1
TGTGCCAGCAGCTTCGTAGGGGGCTCGGGCAATCAGCCCCAGCATTTT
CASSFVGGSGNQPQHF
>TRBJ1-5|-|TRBV20-1|-
TGCAGTGCTAGTGCCGGAAGCAATCAGCCCCAGCATTTT
CSASAGSNQPQHF
>TRBJ2-7|few|TRBV6-2/TRBV6-3|TRBD2
TGTGCCAGCACATCGACGGGACTAGCGGGGGGGCTCCACGAGCAGTACTTC
CASTSTGLAGGLHEQYF
>TRBJ1-1|-|TRBV7-9|TRBD1
TGTGCCAGCAGTCTAGGGAACAGGGGGGTAGCTTTCTTT
CASSLGNRGVAFF
>TRBJ1-5|once|TRBV7-2|-
TGTGCCAGCAGCTTAGGCGGGGGGGGTTATAGCAATCAGCCCCAGCATTTT
CASSLGGGGYSNQPQHF
>TRBJ1-2|few|TRBV20-1|TRBD1
TGCAGTGCTAGAGTCCCCGTAAACAGGGGAGCTAACTATGGCTACACCTTC
CSARVPVNRGANYGYTF
>TRBJ1-6|once|TRBV20-1|-
TGCAGTGCCTCCGGGACGGAGGAGAGCTCCTATAATTCACCCCTCCACTTT
CSASGTEESSYNSPLHF